The clone carrying this T cell receptor (beta chain) was counted once. Its antigen is still unknown. A junction end diverges from the germline sequence, so it may reflect a read error. The germline gives CDR1 SQVTM, CDR2 ANQGSEA. The CDR3 is 15 residues long. These data belong to a study of cytomegalovirus exposure and HLA in healthy donors. Findings and limits, study-wide: In most subjects, TCR beta sequences reportedly gave accurate predictions of HLA-A and HLA-B alleles. Upon later analysis, HLA-associated TCR beta chains proved more clonally expanded than other, equally common chains.

PCR involved 60 Vbeta and 13 Jbeta primers. Generated by immunoSEQ multiplex PCR, the TCRdb table keeps only in-frame clones and is missing some. The sample holds about 190,000 clones, roughly four fifths seen once. This clonotype was obtained from a woman aged 25 to 39 in good health and CMV-seropositive. Sequenced: PBMCs. The chain links TRBV29-1 to TRBJ2-5; tentative D call: TRBD1 (5 bases). DNA of the CDR3: TGCAGCGTTGAAGATCAGGACAAATACCAGGAGACCCAGTACTTC. It codes for CSVEDQDKYQETQYF.